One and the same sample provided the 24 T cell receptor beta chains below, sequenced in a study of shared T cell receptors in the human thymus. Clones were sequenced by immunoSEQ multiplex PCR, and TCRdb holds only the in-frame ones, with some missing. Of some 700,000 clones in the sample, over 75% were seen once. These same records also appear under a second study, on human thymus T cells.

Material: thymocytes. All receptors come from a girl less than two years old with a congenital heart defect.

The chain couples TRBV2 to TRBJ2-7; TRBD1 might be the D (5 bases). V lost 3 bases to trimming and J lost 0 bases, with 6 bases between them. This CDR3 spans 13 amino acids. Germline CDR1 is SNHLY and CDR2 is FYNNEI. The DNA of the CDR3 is TGTGCCAGCAGTGACAGGGTCTCCTACGAGCAGTACTTC. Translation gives CASSDRVSYEQYF.

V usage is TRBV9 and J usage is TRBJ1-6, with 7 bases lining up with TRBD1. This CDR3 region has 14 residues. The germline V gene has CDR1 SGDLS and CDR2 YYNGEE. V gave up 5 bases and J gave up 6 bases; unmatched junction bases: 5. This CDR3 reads CASRAGTVNSPLHF. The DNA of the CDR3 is TGTGCCAGCAGGGCCGGGACAGTTAATTCACCCCTCCACTTT.

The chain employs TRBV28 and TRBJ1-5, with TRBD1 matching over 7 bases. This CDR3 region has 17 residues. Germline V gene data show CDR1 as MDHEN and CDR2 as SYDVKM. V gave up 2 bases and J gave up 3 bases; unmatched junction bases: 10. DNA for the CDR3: TGTGCCAGCAGTTTAACAGACAGGGAGGATCTCAATCAGCCCCAGCATTTT. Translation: CASSLTDREDLNQPQHF.

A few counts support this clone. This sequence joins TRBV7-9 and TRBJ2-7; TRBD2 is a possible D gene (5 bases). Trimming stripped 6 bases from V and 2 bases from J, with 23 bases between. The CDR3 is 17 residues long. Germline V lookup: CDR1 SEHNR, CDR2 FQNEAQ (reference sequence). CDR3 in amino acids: CASRAPEGSPYPYEQYF. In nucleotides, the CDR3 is TGTGCCAGCAGAGCACCCGAGGGCAGTCCTTATCCCTACGAGCAGTACTTC.

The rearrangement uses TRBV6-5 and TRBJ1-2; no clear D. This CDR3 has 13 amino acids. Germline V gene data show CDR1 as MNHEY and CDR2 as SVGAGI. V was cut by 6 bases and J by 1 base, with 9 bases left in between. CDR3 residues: CASSLLVNYGYTF. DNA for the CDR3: TGTGCCAGCAGCCTACTCGTTAACTATGGCTACACCTTC.

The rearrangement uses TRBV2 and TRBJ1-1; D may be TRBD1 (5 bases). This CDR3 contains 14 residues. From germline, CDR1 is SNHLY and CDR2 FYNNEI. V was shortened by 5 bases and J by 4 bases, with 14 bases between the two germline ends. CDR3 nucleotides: TGTGCCAGCAGTTCAGGGTGGGTGACCACTGAAGCTTTCTTT. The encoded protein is CASSSGWVTTEAFF.

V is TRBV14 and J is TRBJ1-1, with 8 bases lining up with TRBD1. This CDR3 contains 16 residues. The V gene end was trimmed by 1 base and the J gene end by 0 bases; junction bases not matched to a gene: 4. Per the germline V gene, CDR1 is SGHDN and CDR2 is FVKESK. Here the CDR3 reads CASSQGKDRVNTEAFF. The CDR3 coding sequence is TGTGCCAGCAGCCAAGGAAAGGACAGGGTGAACACTGAAGCTTTCTTT.

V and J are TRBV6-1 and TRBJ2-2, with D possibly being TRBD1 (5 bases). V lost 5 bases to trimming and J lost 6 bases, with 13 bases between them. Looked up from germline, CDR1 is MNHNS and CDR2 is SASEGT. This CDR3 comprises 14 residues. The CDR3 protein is CASSILTVSGELFF. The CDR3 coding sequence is TGTGCCAGCAGTATCCTGACAGTATCCGGGGAGCTGTTTTTT.

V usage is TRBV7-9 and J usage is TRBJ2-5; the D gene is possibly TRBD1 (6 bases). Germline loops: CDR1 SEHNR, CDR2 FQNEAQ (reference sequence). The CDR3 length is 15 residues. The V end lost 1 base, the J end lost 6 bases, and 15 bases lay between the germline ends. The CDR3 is CASSLVLDRGKTQYF. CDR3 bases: TGTGCCAGCAGCTTAGTATTGGACAGAGGAAAGACCCAGTACTTC.

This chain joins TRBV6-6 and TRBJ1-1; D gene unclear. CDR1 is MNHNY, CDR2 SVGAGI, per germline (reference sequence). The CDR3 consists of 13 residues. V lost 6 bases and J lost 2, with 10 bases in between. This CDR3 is CASSPPLNTEAFF. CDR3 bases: TGTGCCAGCAGCCCTCCTTTAAACACTGAAGCTTTCTTT.

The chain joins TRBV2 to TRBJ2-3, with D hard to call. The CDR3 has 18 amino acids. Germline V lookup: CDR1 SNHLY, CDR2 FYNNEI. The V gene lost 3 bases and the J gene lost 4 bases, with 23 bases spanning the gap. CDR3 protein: CASSEAENHPTPPDTQYF. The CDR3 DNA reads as TGTGCCAGCAGTGAGGCGGAGAATCACCCTACCCCCCCAGATACGCAGTATTTT.

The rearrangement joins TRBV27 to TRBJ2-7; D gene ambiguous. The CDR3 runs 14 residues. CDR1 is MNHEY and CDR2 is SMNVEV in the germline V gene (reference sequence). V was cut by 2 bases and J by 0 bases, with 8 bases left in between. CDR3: CASSLQAPSYEQYF. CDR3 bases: TGTGCCAGCAGTTTACAGGCCCCCTCCTACGAGCAGTACTTC.

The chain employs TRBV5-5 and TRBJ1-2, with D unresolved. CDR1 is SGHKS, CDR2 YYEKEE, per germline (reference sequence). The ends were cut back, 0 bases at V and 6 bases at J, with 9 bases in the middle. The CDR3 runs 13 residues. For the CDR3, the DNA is TGTGCCAGCAGCTTGGACAGCCCGCATGGCTACACCTTC. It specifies CASSLDSPHGYTF.

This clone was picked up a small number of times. DNA of the CDR3: TGTGCCAGCAGCTTAGTCAGGCTAGGGGATGGAGAGACCCAGTACTTC. It codes for CASSLVRLGDGETQYF. V is TRBV11-2 and J is TRBJ2-5; TRBD1 is a possible D gene (5 bases). This CDR3 is built from 16 residues. V gave up 1 base and J gave up 4 bases, with 16 bases separating them. Germline V gene data show CDR1 as SGHAT and CDR2 as FQNNGV.

CDR3 in amino acids: CASSRQGYGYTF. CDR3 DNA: TGCGCCAGCAGCCGACAGGGCTACGGCTACACCTTC. V gene TRBV4-1 combines with J gene TRBJ1-2, with 7 positions matching TRBD1. The junction had 4 bases not matched to a gene; V was cut back by 4 bases and J by 8 bases. This CDR3 is 12 amino acids long. CDR1 and CDR2 (germline): MGHRA, YSYEKL.

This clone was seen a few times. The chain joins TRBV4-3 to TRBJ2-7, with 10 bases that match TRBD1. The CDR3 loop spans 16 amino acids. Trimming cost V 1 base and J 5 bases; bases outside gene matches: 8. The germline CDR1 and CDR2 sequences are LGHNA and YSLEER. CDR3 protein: CASSQVSGTGANEQYF. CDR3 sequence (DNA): TGCGCCAGCAGCCAAGTGAGCGGGACAGGGGCCAACGAGCAGTACTTC.

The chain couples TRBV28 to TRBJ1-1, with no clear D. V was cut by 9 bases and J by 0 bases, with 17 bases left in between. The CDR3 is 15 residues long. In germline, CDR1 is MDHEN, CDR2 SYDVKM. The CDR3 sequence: CASLRESHMNTEAFF. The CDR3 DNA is TGTGCCAGTTTAAGGGAGAGCCACATGAACACTGAAGCTTTCTTT.

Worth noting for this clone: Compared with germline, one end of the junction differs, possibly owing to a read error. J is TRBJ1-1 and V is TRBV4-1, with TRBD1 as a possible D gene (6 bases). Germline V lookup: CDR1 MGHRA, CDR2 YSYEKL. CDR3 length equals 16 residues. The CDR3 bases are TGCGCCAGCAGCCAAGATCGCCAGGGGTGGGACACTGAAGCTTCCTTT. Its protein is CASSQDRQGWDTEASF.

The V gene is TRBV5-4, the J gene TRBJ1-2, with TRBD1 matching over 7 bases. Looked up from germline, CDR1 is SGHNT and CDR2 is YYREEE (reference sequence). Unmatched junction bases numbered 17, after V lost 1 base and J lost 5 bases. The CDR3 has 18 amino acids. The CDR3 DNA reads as TGTGCCAGCAGCTTGTTACCGCAGGGGGGATCCTCTGGGTATGGCTACACCTTC. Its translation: CASSLLPQGGSSGYGYTF.

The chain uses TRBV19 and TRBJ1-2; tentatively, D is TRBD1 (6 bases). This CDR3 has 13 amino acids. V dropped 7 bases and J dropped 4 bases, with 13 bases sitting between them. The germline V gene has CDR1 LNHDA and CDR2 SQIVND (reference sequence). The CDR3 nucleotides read TGTGCCAGTAACAGGGTTTTCTCCTATGGCTACACCTTC. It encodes CASNRVFSYGYTF.

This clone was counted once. The CDR3 DNA reads as TGTGCCAGCTCATCGCAGGACAGGGATGGCAATCAGCCCCAGCATTTT. It yields the protein CASSSQDRDGNQPQHF. The V and J genes are TRBV18 and TRBJ1-5; 8 bases line up with TRBD1. V lost 5 bases and J lost 2; bases outside the gene matches: 8. CDR3 size: 16 residues. Germline CDR1 is KGHSH and CDR2 is LQKENI.

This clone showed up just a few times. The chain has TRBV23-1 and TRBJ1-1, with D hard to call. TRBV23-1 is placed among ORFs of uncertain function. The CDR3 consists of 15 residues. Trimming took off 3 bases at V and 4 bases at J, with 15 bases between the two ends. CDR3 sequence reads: CASSHSTRNVTEAFF. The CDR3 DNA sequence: TGCGCCAGCAGTCATAGTACCAGGAATGTCACTGAAGCTTTCTTT.

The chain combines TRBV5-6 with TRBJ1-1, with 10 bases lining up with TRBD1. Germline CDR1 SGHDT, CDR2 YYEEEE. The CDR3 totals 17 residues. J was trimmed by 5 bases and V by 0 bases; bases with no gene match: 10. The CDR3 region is CASSLEGQGRVWTEAFF. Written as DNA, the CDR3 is TGTGCCAGCAGCTTGGAGGGACAGGGGCGGGTTTGGACTGAAGCTTTCTTT.

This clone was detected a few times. The CDR3, as DNA: TGTGCCAGCAGTACCGGACAGGGTTACAGCAATCAGCCCCAGCATTTT. This translates into CASSTGQGYSNQPQHF. The chain uses TRBV27 and TRBJ1-5; 8 nucleotides line up with TRBD1. Germline CDR1 and CDR2: MNHEY and SMNVEV (reference sequence). The V segment lost 5 bases and the J segment 1 base; nucleotides outside the gene matches: 7. This CDR3 is built from 16 residues.